This T cell receptor beta chain was documented in a study of tumor-infiltrating lymphocytes in primary liver carcinoma. Turning to the study itself: Between about 4 and 11 cm across, the tumors were all of stage T1-T3 N0M0.

The template, approximately 500 ng total RNA, yielded TCR beta cDNA made with a constant-region primer. It was through three nested multiplex PCR rounds of slightly modified ARM-PCR that TCR beta libraries arose. Running about 11 cycles apiece, the first two PCR rounds relied on TRBV1-TRBV30 forward primers together with a C-beta reverse primer. A single record per CDR3 protein comes from TCRdb applying MiXCR to the multiplex PCR reads. The repertoire holds a few hundred thousand distinct CDR3 sequences, with more than 55% as singletons. RNA was extracted from whole blood without cell sorting, alongside germline DNA. Germline V gene sequence: CDR1 SGHDN, CDR2 FVKESK. This CDR3 spans 17 amino acids. V dropped 8 bases and J dropped 1 base, with 22 bases sitting between them. Points on this clonotype: Its antigen is not identified.

Overall study findings and caveats: Blood fell significantly below tumors in its top-250-clone fraction (p = 0.039).

The material sequenced was peripheral blood. The TCR comes from a woman younger than 45 with primary liver carcinoma and hepatitis B virus infection. The chain joins TRBV14 to TRBJ2-3; no clear D. This CDR3 is CASCRTVSWWGTDTQYF. The CDR3 region has the DNA TGTGCCAGCTGCCGCACAGTCAGCTGGTGGGGCACAGATACGCAGTATTTT.